This TCR beta chain was recovered during a study of blood T cell repertoires in COVID-19. How the authors handled the data: Estimated nucleated cell counts came from reference gene primer amplification. Sequenced by immunoSEQ multiplex PCR; TCRdb stores in-frame clones only, minus some. V and J calls and clone size are those listed in that table; D and trimming were worked out from the DNA. Among just over 650,000 clones listed, just under 90% were seen once. Germline CDR1 reads SGHDN; CDR2 reads FVKESK. V lost 3 bases to trimming and J lost 3 bases; unmatched junction nucleotides: 11. This CDR3 contains 16 residues.

Sequences were obtained from peripheral blood. The genes are TRBV14 and TRBJ2-7; TRBD1 aligns across 7 bases. This TCR came from a woman under 30 with acute or convalescent COVID-19. CDR3 in DNA: TGTGCCAGCAGCCATCAATCACAGGGGAAGAGCTACGAGCAGTACTTC. Translating it yields CASSHQSQGKSYEQYF.